Described below is a single T cell receptor beta chain sequence and its context. The table came from immunoSEQ multiplex PCR; TCRdb's copy has only in-frame clones and leaves some out. The sample carries about 310,000 clones, roughly 84% recorded once. The data derive from a study of blood T cell repertoires in COVID-19. The wider study: T cells, B-cell-depleted T cells, or PBMCs supplied cDNA or gDNA.

Germline CDR1 and CDR2: SGHTA and FQGNSA. V dropped 2 bases and J dropped 6; count of bases not matched to a gene: 4. This CDR3 spans 16 amino acids. The receptor was isolated from a man aged 45-60 years with active or convalescent COVID-19. Sequenced input: peripheral blood. The chain combines TRBV7-2 with TRBJ2-2; TRBD2 aligns across 12 bases. CDR3 in DNA: TGTGCCAGCAGCTTACGACTAGCGGGAGACTCCGGGGAGCTGTTTTTT. Protein product: CASSLRLAGDSGELFF.